What follows are 21 T cell receptor beta chains derived from one specimen sequenced in a study of control samples from healthy donors and cancer patients. Profiled with immunoSEQ multiplex PCR; TCRdb holds only in-frame clones, not every one. The sample yields fewer than 200,000 clones, roughly 90% seen once. The sample comprised blood. The receptors were sampled from a woman in her 50s in good health.

This chain joins TRBV29-1 and TRBJ1-2; the D is unclear. Germline V gene lookup returns CDR1 SQVTM and CDR2 ANQGSEA. V was pared by 6 bases and J by 4 bases, with 15 bases between. The CDR3 sequence is 13 residues long. The CDR3 spells CSVVAGRTYGYTF. The CDR3, as DNA: TGCAGCGTCGTGGCCGGGAGGACCTATGGCTACACCTTC.

CDR3 nucleotide sequence: TGCGCCAGCAGCTTGCATCAGGTAAGGGCCAATCAGCCCCAGCATTTT. This codes for CASSLHQVRANQPQHF. V and J are TRBV5-1 and TRBJ1-5; D is unresolved. V gave up 1 base and J gave up 3 bases, with 14 bases separating them. CDR1 is SGHRS, CDR2 YFSETQ, per germline. CDR3 length equals 16 residues.

The chain couples TRBV28 to TRBJ2-7; D is unresolved. The germline CDR1 and CDR2 sequences are MDHEN and SYDVKM. Trimming left V 2 bases short and J 6 bases short, with 8 bases between. This CDR3 spans 12 amino acids. This CDR3 reads CASSLVNLEQYF. The CDR3 region has the DNA TGTGCCAGCAGTTTAGTGAACCTCGAGCAGTACTTC.

The rearrangement joins TRBV11-2 to TRBJ1-1, with 7 bases fitting TRBD1. Germline V gene sequence: CDR1 SGHAT, CDR2 FQNNGV. Trimming cost V 0 bases and J 8 bases; bases outside gene matches: 3. There are 13 residues in the CDR3. CDR3 protein: CASSLDRGQEAFF. In DNA, the CDR3 is TGTGCCAGCAGCTTAGATAGGGGACAGGAAGCTTTCTTT. Full variable domain (remainder filled in from reference TRBV11-2 and TRBJ1-1): EAGVAQSPRYKIIEKRQSVAFWCNPISGHATLYWYQQILGQGPKLLIQFQNNGVVDDSQLPKDRFSAERLKGVDSTLKIQPAKLEDSAVYLCASSLDRGQEAFFGQGTRLTVV.

This rearrangement joins TRBV21-1 to TRBJ2-7. TRBV21-1 is a documented pseudogene. CDR3 length: 14 residues. The CDR3 nucleotides are TGTGCCAGCAGCAATCGTGGTTTCCCCTACGAGCAGTACTTC. Amino acid sequence: CASSNRGFPYEQYF.

J is TRBJ2-1 and V is TRBV4-2; 14 bases fit TRBD2. Germline V CDR1 and CDR2: LGHNA, YNFKEQ. The ends lost 3 bases at V and 6 bases at J; junction bases unmatched: 10. The CDR3 totals 18 residues. The DNA of the CDR3 is TGTGCCAGCAGCCAGATGCCGGGACTAGCGGGAGCTGGCAATGAGCAGTTCTTC. Amino acid sequence: CASSQMPGLAGAGNEQFF.

This sequence joins TRBV6-6 and TRBJ2-3; the match to TRBD2 covers 8 bases. The CDR3 totals 15 residues. The trim removed 6 bases at V and 0 bases at J, leaving 5 bases unmatched. Germline-derived CDR1 and CDR2 are MNHNY and SVGAGI (reference sequence). CDR3 sequence: CASRRSGTSTDTQYF. CDR3 in DNA: TGTGCCAGCAGACGTAGCGGGACGAGCACAGATACGCAGTATTTT.

This sequence joins TRBV18 and TRBJ1-6; 11 positions agree with TRBD1. V gave up 10 bases and J gave up 7 bases; unmatched junction bases: 9. The V gene's germline CDR1 is KGHSH and CDR2 LQKENI. The CDR3 length is 15 residues. CDR3 protein: CATSSRDRGNSPLHF. CDR3 in DNA: TGTGCCACTAGCTCCCGGGACAGGGGGAATTCACCCCTCCACTTT.

The chain carries TRBV5-1 and TRBJ1-2; weak D call: TRBD1 (6 bases). The ends were cut back, 5 bases at V and 5 bases at J, with 10 bases in the middle. Germline values: CDR1 SGHRS, CDR2 YFSETQ. This CDR3 is built from 12 residues. The CDR3 loop is CASRQDSYGYTF. CDR3 DNA: TGCGCCAGCAGACAGGACAGTTATGGCTACACCTTC.

The chain combines TRBV4-3 with TRBJ2-7; perhaps TRBD2 as D (5 bases). Trimming shortened V by 3 bases and J by 3 bases, and 12 bases separated the two germline ends. The CDR3 has 14 residues. Germline CDR1 LGHNA, CDR2 YSLEER. The CDR3 spells CASSQRAGIYEQYF. In DNA form, the CDR3 reads TGCGCCAGCAGCCAGCGGGCAGGAATCTACGAGCAGTACTTC.

This clone has just a few counts. This rearrangement joins TRBV28 to TRBJ1-2; D not resolved. The CDR3 totals 14 residues. The V gene lost 8 bases and the J gene lost 2 bases, with 15 bases spanning the gap. Germline V gives CDR1 MDHEN, CDR2 SYDVKM. The CDR3 sequence is CASYNPTSNYGYTF. The CDR3 DNA reads TGTGCCAGCTATAACCCGACAAGCAACTATGGCTACACCTTC.

This clone was detected once. The chain couples TRBV3-1 (or the pseudogene TRBV3-2) to TRBJ1-2; maybe TRBD1 (5 bases). The V end was cut by 3 bases, the J end by 4 bases, with 18 bases between. Germline CDR1 and CDR2: LGHDT and YNNKEL (reference sequence). This CDR3 region has 16 residues. CDR3 DNA: TGTGCCAGCAGCCAGACCGGGACCTCAGGAACCTATGGCTACACCTTC. Residues: CASSQTGTSGTYGYTF.

This clone was counted a single time. This chain uses TRBV9 with TRBJ2-5; possible D gene TRBD2, 7 bases. Germline CDR1 and CDR2: SGDLS and YYNGEE. This CDR3 spans 16 amino acids. Trimming left V 0 bases short and J 4 bases short, with 16 bases between. The CDR3 sequence: CASSVAGRRGGETQYF. The CDR3, as DNA: TGTGCCAGCAGCGTAGCGGGGAGGAGGGGGGGAGAGACCCAGTACTTC.

The chain carries TRBV11-1 and TRBJ1-1; the D is unclear. CDR3 size: 13 residues. The V end was cut by 5 bases, the J end by 7 bases, with 14 bases between. Germline assignment: CDR1 SGHAT and CDR2 FQDESV (reference sequence). CDR3 loop: CASSPDGRIEAFF. The CDR3 bases are TGTGCCAGCAGCCCGGACGGAAGGATTGAAGCTTTCTTT.

The chain uses TRBV5-6 and TRBJ1-2; D gene unclear. The CDR3 loop spans 13 amino acids. Germline assignment: CDR1 SGHDT and CDR2 YYEEEE. V was trimmed by 4 bases and J by 3 bases, leaving 10 bases between them. CDR3 protein: CASSPAGDYGYTF. The CDR3 DNA sequence: TGTGCCAGCAGCCCCGCCGGGGACTATGGCTACACCTTC.

CDR3 in amino acids: CASSQEVLGGYTF. The DNA of the CDR3 is TGTGCCAGCAGCCAAGAGGTCCTAGGGGGCTACACCTTC. The chain recombines TRBV3-1 (or the pseudogene TRBV3-2) with TRBJ1-2; D is unclear. Germline V gene sequence: CDR1 LGHDT, CDR2 YNNKEL (reference sequence). Trimming removed 0 bases from V and 8 bases from J, with 10 bases in between. This CDR3 has 13 residues.

The chain carries TRBV6-6 and TRBJ1-1; no clear D gene. V shed 1 base and J shed 1 base, with 4 bases lying between them. The CDR3 is 13 residues long. Germline CDR1 and CDR2: MNHNY and SVGAGI (reference sequence). The CDR3 DNA follows: TGTGCCAGCAGTTACTTGAAGAACACTGAAGCTTTCTTT. The encoded protein is CASSYLKNTEAFF.

The V gene is TRBV9, the J gene TRBJ2-1; 12 nucleotides line up with TRBD2. This CDR3 region has 15 residues. Germline CDR1 reads SGDLS; CDR2 reads YYNGEE. V was pared by 0 bases and J by 7 bases, with 2 bases of the junction left unmatched. CDR3 nucleotide sequence: TGTGCCAGCAGCGTAGGGACTAGCGGGACGAATGAGCAGTTCTTC. Its protein product is CASSVGTSGTNEQFF. Together with reference TRBV9 and TRBJ2-1, the CDR3 gives the full variable domain: DSGVTQTPKHLITATGQRVTLRCSPRSGDLSVYWYQQSLDQGLQFLIQYYNGEERAKGNILERFSAQQFPDLHSELNLSSLELGDSALYFCASSVGTSGTNEQFFGPGTRLTVL.

The J gene is TRBJ1-2, the V gene TRBV28; D remains unclear. V was trimmed by 3 bases and J by 1 base, leaving 9 bases between them. The CDR3 has 14 residues. In germline, CDR1 is MDHEN, CDR2 SYDVKM. CDR3 nucleotide sequence: TGTGCCAGCAGTTTCGGCAGCCTTAACTATGGCTACACCTTC. This translates into CASSFGSLNYGYTF.

This chain joins TRBV27 and TRBJ2-7; TRBD2 aligns across 7 bases. V shed 6 bases and J 4 bases; nucleotides not matched to a gene: 6. This CDR3 spans 13 amino acids. Germline CDR1 is MNHEY and CDR2 is SMNVEV (reference sequence). The CDR3 loop reads CASRRGGGYEQYF. CDR3 nucleotide sequence: TGTGCCAGCAGAAGGGGCGGGGGTTACGAGCAGTACTTC.

In DNA, the CDR3 is TGTGCCAGCAGCCCGCGAGGGGTTTTCATGAACACTGAAGCTTTCTTT. Translating it yields CASSPRGVFMNTEAFF. This chain connects TRBV9 to TRBJ1-1; weak D call: TRBD1 (5 bases). Trimming took 4 bases from V and 0 from J, leaving 16 bases between them. Germline V CDR1 and CDR2: SGDLS, YYNGEE. The CDR3 has 16 amino acids.